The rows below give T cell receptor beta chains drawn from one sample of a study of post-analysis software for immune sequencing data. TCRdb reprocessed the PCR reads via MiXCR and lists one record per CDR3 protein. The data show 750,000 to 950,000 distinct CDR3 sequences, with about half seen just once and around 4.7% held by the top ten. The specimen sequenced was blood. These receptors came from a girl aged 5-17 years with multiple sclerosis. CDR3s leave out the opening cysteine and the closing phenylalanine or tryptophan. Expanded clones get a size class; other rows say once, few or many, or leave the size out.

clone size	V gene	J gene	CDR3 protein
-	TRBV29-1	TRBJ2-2	SALGHNTGELF
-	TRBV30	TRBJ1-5	AWSATGARPQH
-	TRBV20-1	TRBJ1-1	SASRNTEAF
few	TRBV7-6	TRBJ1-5	ASSLRTGEKDQPQH
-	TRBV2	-	ASRIAGRGQETQY
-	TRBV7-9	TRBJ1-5	ASSAKTGQSQPQH
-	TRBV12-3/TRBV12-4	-	ASSYPGGETQY
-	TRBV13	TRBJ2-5	ASSETGTAGGEQY
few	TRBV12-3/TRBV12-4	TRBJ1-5	ASSHRSGDQPQH
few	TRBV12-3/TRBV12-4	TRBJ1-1	ASSLSGIRNTEAF
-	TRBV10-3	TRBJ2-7	AITTTSPSSYEQY
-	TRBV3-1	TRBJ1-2	ASSQEGLRQWLYGYT
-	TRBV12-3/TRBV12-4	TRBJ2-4	ASSPGQNIQY
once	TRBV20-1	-	SAPDRASYNEQY
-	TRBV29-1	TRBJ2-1	SAPVRGLYNEQF
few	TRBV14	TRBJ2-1	ASSQDLAPKVDEQF
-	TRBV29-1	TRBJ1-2	SVARANYGYT
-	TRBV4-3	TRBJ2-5	ASSQATGTGQETQY
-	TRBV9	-	ASSVGDEQY
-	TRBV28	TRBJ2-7	ASEDNSYEQY
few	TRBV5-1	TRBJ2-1	ASSLAGETYNEQF
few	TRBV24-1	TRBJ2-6	ATSDPLPSGANVLT
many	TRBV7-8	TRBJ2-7	ASTTTGTSGLYEQY
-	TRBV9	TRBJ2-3	ASSFSGTSTDTQY
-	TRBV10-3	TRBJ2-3	AISEGLAGDTQY
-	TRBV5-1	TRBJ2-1	ASSWAMGGRSSYNEQF